Listed below are T cell receptor beta chains from one sample, sequenced in a study of sequential checkpoint blockade in melanoma. Produced via immunoSEQ multiplex PCR; TCRdb's table is partial and in-frame only. The sample lists about 860 clones; 20% to 25% were seen once. The sequencing used tumor tissue (inferred from file names), collected from a patient given nivolumab and ipilimumab in sequence. The receptors were sampled from a human donor with melanoma. Each CDR3 is given with its conserved first and last residue. A clone size is listed for some rows: how often the clone was seen (once, few, many), or a class if it is expanded.

. | 14 | TRBJ1-1 | TRBV5-1 | CASSLGPVGSEAFF
few | 13 | TRBJ1-1 | TRBV19 | CASSNRGGTEAFF
few | 13 | TRBJ2-4 | TRBV10-2 | CASSPVAKNIQYF
few | 13 | TRBJ2-5 | TRBV23-1 | CASSAAGGETQYF
. | 17 | TRBJ2-3 | TRBV11-3 | CASSLGPLAGVGDTQYF
few | 12 | TRBJ2-1 | TRBV6-8 | CASSVPGTEQFF
. | 15 | TRBJ1-4 | TRBV11-3 | CASRPTGTVNEKLFF
medium-sized | 15 | TRBJ2-5 | TRBV7-6 | CASSLHVGAGETQYF
medium-sized | 14 | TRBJ2-5 | TRBV11-3 | CASSQTRGSETQYF
. | 17 | TRBJ2-3 | TRBV11-3 | CASSRGTGTQSTDTQYF
few | 13 | TRBJ1-3 | TRBV6-8 | CASSSGRGNTIYF
few | 13 | TRBJ1-5 | TRBV6-8 | CASSRGFNQPQHF
few | 13 | TRBJ2-7 | TRBV6-8 | CASCRDPTYEQYF
few | 15 | TRBJ1-2 | TRBV6-8 | CASSRQPQGPYGYTF
medium-sized | 13 | TRBJ1-1 | TRBV23-1 | CASSWGENTEAFF
. | 14 | TRBJ2-7 | TRBV30 | CAGTGGASTYEQYF
. | 14 | TRBJ2-2 | TRBV6-8 | CASRFRGNTGELFF
few | 14 | TRBJ2-1 | TRBV11-3 | CASHRGGHYNEQFF
. | 14 | TRBJ1-5 | TRBV30 | CAWRGQMINQPQHF
few | 13 | TRBJ2-1 | TRBV6-8 | CASRGLADNEQFF
large | 15 | TRBJ2-1 | TRBV11-3 | CASSLVGLVQDEQFF
few | 22 | TRBJ2-5 | TRBV18 | CASSPPPGQGAPVLVVWETQYF
. | 11 | TRBJ2-7 | TRBV6-4 | CATRFRDEQYF